This T cell receptor beta chain was captured in a study of cytotoxic CD8 clonotypes in ibrutinib-treated CLL. Whole-study results and caveats: Progressing and sustained-remission patients had different sampling times. Public clonotypes (which were uncommon) either contracted or remained stable on treatment. Having risen at ibrutinib response, clonality had fallen back toward baseline by progression.

About 2 micrograms of genomic DNA from cryopreserved PBMCs went into TCR beta libraries. To note about this clone: No antigen is known for it.

Sequenced by immunoSEQ multiplex PCR; TCRdb stores in-frame clones only, minus some. Here the sample spans roughly 200,000 clones, nearly 80% being singletons. Germline CDR1 is SGHVS and CDR2 is FQNEAQ. V was clipped by 5 bases and J by 2 bases; unmatched bases: 4. CDR3 length equals 14 residues. The sequence derives from a human donor with chronic lymphocytic leukemia. The specimen comprised PBMCs, sampled after 12 months of ibrutinib treatment. The chain carries TRBV7-8 and TRBJ1-2, with 8 nucleotides matching TRBD1. The CDR3 reads CASSRQGANYGYTF. As DNA, the CDR3 is TGTGCCAGCAGCCGTCAGGGGGCAAACTATGGCTACACCTTC.